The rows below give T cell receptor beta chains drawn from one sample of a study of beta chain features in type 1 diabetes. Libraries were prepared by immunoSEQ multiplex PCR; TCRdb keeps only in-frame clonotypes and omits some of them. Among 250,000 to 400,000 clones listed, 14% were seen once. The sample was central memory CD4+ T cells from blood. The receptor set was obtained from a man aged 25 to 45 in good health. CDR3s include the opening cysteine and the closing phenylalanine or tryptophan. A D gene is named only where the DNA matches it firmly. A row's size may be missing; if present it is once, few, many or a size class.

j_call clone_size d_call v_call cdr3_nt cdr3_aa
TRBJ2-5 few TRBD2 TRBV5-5 TGTGCCAGCAGCTTACTAGCGGGAGAGGAGACCCAGTACTTC CASSLLAGEETQYF
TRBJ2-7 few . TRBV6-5 TGTGCCAGCAGTTACTCGGGGGGGGGCACCTACGAGCAGTACTTC CASSYSGGGTYEQYF
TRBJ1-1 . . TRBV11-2 TGTGCCAGCAGCTTCGGGGGGAACACTGAAGCTTTCTTT CASSFGGNTEAFF
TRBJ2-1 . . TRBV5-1 TGCGCCAGCAGCTTGAATTCCAATGAGCAGTTCTTC CASSLNSNEQFF
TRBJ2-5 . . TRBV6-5 TGTGCCAGCCTGACCCCGCCGGCTACCCAGTACTTC CASLTPPATQYF
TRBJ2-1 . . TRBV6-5 TGTGCCAGCACTGAGCGGGCCTCCTACAATGAGCAGTTCTTC CASTERASYNEQFF
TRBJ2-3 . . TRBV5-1 TGCGCCAGCAGCTTGCTAGGGTTACCAACAGATACGCAGTATTTT CASSLLGLPTDTQYF
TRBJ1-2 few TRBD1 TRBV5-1 TGCGCCAGCAGCTTAGGGACAGGGGGACGCGGCTACACCTTC CASSLGTGGRGYTF
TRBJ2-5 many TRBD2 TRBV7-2 TGTGCCAGCAGGCTAAACCCGGGGGGTGGAGAGACCCAGTACTTC CASRLNPGGGETQYF
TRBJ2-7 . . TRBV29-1 TGCAGCGTTGAAGGCCCGGACAGCCGTTCCTACGAGCAGTACTTC CSVEGPDSRSYEQYF
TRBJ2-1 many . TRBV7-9 TGTGCCAGCAGCTTAGGAGGGGGGACCTACAATGAGCAGTTCTTC CASSLGGGTYNEQFF
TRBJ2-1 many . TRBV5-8 TGTGCCAGCAGCGGGGGCCGGGATTCCTACAATGAGCAGTTCTTC CASSGGRDSYNEQFF
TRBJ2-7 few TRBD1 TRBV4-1 TGCGCCAGCAGCCAAGATGCCCGGACAGGGGCCGAGCAGTACTTC CASSQDARTGAEQYF
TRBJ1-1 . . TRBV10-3 TGTGCCATCGGGGATGGTCTGGAACCTACTGAAGCCTTCTTT CAIGDGLEPTEAFF
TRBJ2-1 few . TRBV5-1 TGCGCCAGCAGTTGGTCCACATTGGATGAGCAGTTCTTC CASSWSTLDEQFF
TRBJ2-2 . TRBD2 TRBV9 TGTGCCAGCAGCCCAGCGGGGCAGGGAAGGACCGGGGAGCTGTTTTTT CASSPAGQGRTGELFF
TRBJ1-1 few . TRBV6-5 TGTGCCAGCAGACGCGGACCTAACACTGAAGCTTTCTTT CASRRGPNTEAFF
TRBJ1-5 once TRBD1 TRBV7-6 TGTGCCAGCAGCCCCGGGACAGTCGGCAATCAGCCCCAGCATTTT CASSPGTVGNQPQHF
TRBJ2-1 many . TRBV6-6 TGTGCCAGCAGTCCGCAAAATGAGCAGTTCTTC CASSPQNEQFF
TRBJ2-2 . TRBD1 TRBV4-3 TGCGCCAGCAGCCAAGCAGCCCAGGGGGCCGGGGAGCTGTTTTTT CASSQAAQGAGELFF
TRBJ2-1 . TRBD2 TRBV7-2 TGTGCCAGCAGCCTCGGGACTAGCGGGAGGAATGAGCAGTTCTTC CASSLGTSGRNEQFF
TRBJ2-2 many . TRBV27 TGTGCCAGCAGTTTGATGGGACTCCTTACCGGGGAGCTGTTTTTT CASSLMGLLTGELFF
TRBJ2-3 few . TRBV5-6 TGTGCCAGCAGCTTCTCAGGATACACAGATACGCAGTATTTT CASSFSGYTDTQYF
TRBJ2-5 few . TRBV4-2 TGTGCCAGCAGTTTACAGGAGACCCAGTACTTC CASSLQETQYF
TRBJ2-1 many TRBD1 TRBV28 TGTGCCAGCAGCGCGACACAGGGGGCCGCGCGAGAGTTCTTC CASSATQGAAREFF
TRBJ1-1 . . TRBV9 TGTGCCAGCAGCGTAGTGGGGGGGAACACTGAAGCTTTCTTT CASSVVGGNTEAFF
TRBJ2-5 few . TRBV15 TGTGCCACCAGCAGAGATTTGGGGGAGACCCAGTACTTC CATSRDLGETQYF
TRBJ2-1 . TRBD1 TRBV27 TGTGCCAGCAGTCTTTACCAGGGGACAGAGAGCTCCTACAATGAGCAGTTCTTC CASSLYQGTESSYNEQFF
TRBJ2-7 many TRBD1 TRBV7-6 TGTGCCAGCAGCGACAACAGGGGTCTTGAGCAGTACTTC CASSDNRGLEQYF
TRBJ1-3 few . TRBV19 TGTGCCAGTAGCAAGGACCAGAGCTCTGGAAACACCATATATTTT CASSKDQSSGNTIYF
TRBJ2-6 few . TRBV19 TGTGCCAGTAGTAAGGTTGGGGCCAACGTCCTGACTTTC CASSKVGANVLTF
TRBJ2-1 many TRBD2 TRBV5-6 TGTGCCAGCAGAGACTCGGGCGGGAGAGGGATCTACAATGAGCAGTTCTTC CASRDSGGRGIYNEQFF
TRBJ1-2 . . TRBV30 TGTGCCTGGTCGGGGGGGTCCTATGGCTACACCTTC CAWSGGSYGYTF
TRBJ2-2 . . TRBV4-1 TGCGCCAGCAGCGTAAATGAGTACACCGGGGAGCTGTTTTTT CASSVNEYTGELFF
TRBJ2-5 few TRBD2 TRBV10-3 TGTGCCTCGACTAGCGGGAAAGAGACCCAGTACTTC CASTSGKETQYF
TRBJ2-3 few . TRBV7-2 TGTGCCAGCAGCCCTTCGCTCGGTGATACGCAGTATTTT CASSPSLGDTQYF
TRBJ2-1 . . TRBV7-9 TGTGCCAGCAGCTTAGACCTGGGGATGAGATACAATGAGCAGTTCTTC CASSLDLGMRYNEQFF
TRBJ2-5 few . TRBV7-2 TGTGCCAGCAGCTTGCTAGGGGAGGAGACCCAGTACTTC CASSLLGEETQYF
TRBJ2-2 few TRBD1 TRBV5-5 TGTGCCAGCAGTTACGGGACAGCGAACACCGGGGAGCTGTTTTTT CASSYGTANTGELFF
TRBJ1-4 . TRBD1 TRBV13 TGTGCCAGCAGCGCTTGGACAGGGGATGATGAAAAACTGTTTTTT CASSAWTGDDEKLFF
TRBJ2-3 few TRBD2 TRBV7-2 TGTGCCAGCGGTGCGGGGGTTGGGCAGTATTTT CASGAGVGQYF
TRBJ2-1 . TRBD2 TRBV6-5 TGTGCCAGCAGTCCAGGACTAGCGGGGTACAATGAGCAGTTCTTC CASSPGLAGYNEQFF
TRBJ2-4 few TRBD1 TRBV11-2 TGTGCCAGCAGTTCTAGGTCCGGGACAGGGACTTTAGCCAAAAACATTCAGTACTTC CASSSRSGTGTLAKNIQYF
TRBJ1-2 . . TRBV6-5 TGTGCCAGCAGTCAAGGAGGGGCCGAGAACTATGGCTACACCTTC CASSQGGAENYGYTF
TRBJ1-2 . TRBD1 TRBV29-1 TGCAGCGCCAGGACAGGGGGGTGGTACACCTTC CSARTGGWYTF